The source of this T cell receptor beta chain is a study of T cell responses to AZD1222 COVID-19 vaccine. Study observations and caveats: White British donors predominated, females outnumbered males, and clonal diversity was possibly underestimated. Only five or six people who got AZD1222 tested seropositive at baseline.

Profiled with immunoSEQ multiplex PCR; TCRdb holds only in-frame clones, not every one. The repertoire holds approximately 100,000 clones, more than 75% seen once, with around 12% in the top ten. About this clone itself: The antigen remains unidentified.

Trimming shortened V by 3 bases and J by 4 bases, and 10 bases separated the two germline ends. Per the germline V gene, CDR1 is SGHAT and CDR2 is FQDESV (reference sequence). The length of the CDR3 is 13 residues. The TCR originated in an adult in good health. The rearrangement joins TRBV11-1 to TRBJ2-7; perhaps D is TRBD1 or TRBD2 (5 bases each). The sample was peripheral blood, taken on day 0 of AZD1222 vaccination. In nucleotides, the CDR3 is TGTGCCAGCAGCTTGGGAGCAGGGTACGAGCAGTACTTC. Protein sequence: CASSLGAGYEQYF.